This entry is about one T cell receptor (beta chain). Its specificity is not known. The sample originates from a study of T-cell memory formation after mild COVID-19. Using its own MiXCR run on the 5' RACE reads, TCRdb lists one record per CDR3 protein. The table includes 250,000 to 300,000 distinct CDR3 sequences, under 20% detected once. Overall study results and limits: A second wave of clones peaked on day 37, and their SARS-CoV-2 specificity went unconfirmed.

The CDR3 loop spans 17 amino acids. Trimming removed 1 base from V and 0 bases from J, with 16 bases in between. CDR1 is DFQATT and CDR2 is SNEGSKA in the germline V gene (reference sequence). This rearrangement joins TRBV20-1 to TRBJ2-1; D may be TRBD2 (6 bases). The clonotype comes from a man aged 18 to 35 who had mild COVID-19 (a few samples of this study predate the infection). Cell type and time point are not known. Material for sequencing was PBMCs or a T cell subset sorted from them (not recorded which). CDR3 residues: CSARAPSLAISYNEQFF. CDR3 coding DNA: TGCAGTGCTAGAGCCCCTTCACTAGCTATCTCCTACAATGAGCAGTTCTTC.